This T cell receptor beta chain comes out of a study of shared clonotypes between healthy human individuals. Background on the study: Aged 18 to 49, the donors were a couple of women and a few men. Each donor contributed plates that comprised three CD4 naive, three CD4 memory, two CD8 naive and one CD8 memory.

The study's findings and limits: Lower generation probabilities were found for non-shared clonotypes than for those shared by all four donors. Blood was the only sampled material, and tissue repertoires likely differ.

Points on this clone: What it binds is unknown.

Assay used: immunoSEQ multiplex PCR; TCRdb lists only in-frame clones, some missing. The sample lists about 660,000 clones; around 67% were seen once. Trimming shortened V by 1 base and J by 9 bases, and 15 bases separated the two germline ends. Germline CDR1 is SQVTM and CDR2 is ANQGSEA. CDR3 length: 13 amino acids. The V and J genes are TRBV29-1 and TRBJ2-5; D remains ambiguous. The clonotype comes from a woman aged 30 to 39 in good health. The specimen was memory CD4+ T cells sorted from blood. Subset reported: CD45RA-negative fraction. The CDR3 DNA sequence: TGCAGCGTTGAAGGGGTCAGCCCCCGGTCCCAGTACTTC. As protein: CSVEGVSPRSQYF.